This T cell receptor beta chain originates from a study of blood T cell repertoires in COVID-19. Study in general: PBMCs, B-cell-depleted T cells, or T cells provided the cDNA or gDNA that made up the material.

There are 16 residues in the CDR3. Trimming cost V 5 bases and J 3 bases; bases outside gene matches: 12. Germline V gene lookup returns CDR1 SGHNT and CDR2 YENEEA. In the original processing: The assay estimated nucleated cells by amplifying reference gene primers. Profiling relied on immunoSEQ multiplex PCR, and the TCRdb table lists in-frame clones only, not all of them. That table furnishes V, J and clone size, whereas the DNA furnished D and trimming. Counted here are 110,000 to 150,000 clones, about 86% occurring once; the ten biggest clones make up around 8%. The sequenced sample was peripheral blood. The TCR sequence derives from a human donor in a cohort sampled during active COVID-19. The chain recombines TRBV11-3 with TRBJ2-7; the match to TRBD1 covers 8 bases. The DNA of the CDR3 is TGTGCCAGCAGCACCATAGAAGGACAGGGTCGCTACGAGCAGTACTTC. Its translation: CASSTIEGQGRYEQYF.